Below, 29 T cell receptor beta chains from the same sample are listed, as sequenced in a study of T cell responses to AZD1222 COVID-19 vaccine. The table came from immunoSEQ multiplex PCR; TCRdb's copy has only in-frame clones and leaves some out. The profile shows more than 140,000 clones, approximately 88% of them singletons. Sample: peripheral blood, taken on day 0 of AZD1222 vaccination. All receptors derive from an adult in good health.

In its sample, this clone was seen once. This chain links TRBV30 with TRBJ1-4, with D perhaps matching TRBD1 (6 bases). Deletions cut 3 bases from V and 4 bases from J, with 15 bases between. CDR1 and CDR2 from the germline V gene are GTSNPN and SVGIG (reference sequence). The CDR3 spans 15 residues. CDR3 protein: CAWRGTTGHNEKLFF. The CDR3 DNA reads TGTGCCTGGAGGGGAACAACAGGGCATAATGAAAAACTGTTTTTT.

With respect to this clone: As the CDR3 is not closed by the conserved phenylalanine or tryptophan, this likely results from a read error. No DNA is shown, since the ends of the CDR3 on it are uncertain; the CDR3 is the one TCRdb lists. The genes are TRBV14 and TRBJ1-1; TRBD1 was called by the table and not checked on the DNA. The germline CDR1 and CDR2 sequences are SGHDN and FVKESK. Inclusive of both ends, the CDR3 amounts to 13 amino acids. CDR3 sequence reads: CASSLTDRLPSVM.

The chain uses TRBV9 and TRBJ2-7; TRBD1 aligns across 10 bases. Germline CDR1 and CDR2: SGDLS and YYNGEE. There are 13 residues in the CDR3. After removal of 3 bases from V and 6 bases from J, the junction contained 3 bases not matched to a gene. The CDR3 is CASSEDRGGEQYF. CDR3 coding DNA: TGTGCCAGCAGCGAGGACAGGGGGGGCGAGCAGTACTTC.

The CDR3 nucleotides read TGTGCCTCTAACAGGGGCCTGGGGGAAAAACTGTTTTTT. As protein: CASNRGLGEKLFF. The genes are TRBV14 and TRBJ1-4; the match to TRBD1 covers 7 bases. The CDR3 is 13 residues long. Germline V CDR1 and CDR2: SGHDN, FVKESK. With 11 bases clipped from V and 8 bases from J, the junction kept 11 bases outside the gene matches.

In this sample, this clone turned up once. The CDR3 sequence is CASSSPPYEQYF. The DNA for the CDR3 is TGTGCCAGCAGCTCCCCTCCCTACGAGCAGTACTTC. The chain is built from TRBV7-2 and TRBJ2-7; D is ambiguous. Germline V gives CDR1 SGHTA, CDR2 FQGNSA. This CDR3 has 12 residues. Trimming removed 4 bases from V and 2 bases from J, with 6 bases in between.

This clone was seen just once. The rearrangement joins TRBV7-6 to TRBJ2-3, with TRBD2 matching over 8 bases. V lost 1 base to trimming and J lost 5 bases; unmatched junction nucleotides: 8. Germline CDR1 and CDR2: SGHVS and FNYEAQ. The CDR3 is 16 amino acids. The CDR3 DNA sequence: TGTGCCAGCAGCTTAGTAGGTAGCGGGAAGGTAGATACGCAGTATTTT. Translating gives CASSLVGSGKVDTQYF.

The chain carries TRBV12-3 or TRBV12-4 and TRBJ1-1; D remains unclear. This CDR3 is 13 amino acids long. The germline V and J ends were trimmed by 6 bases and 8 bases, with 16 bases remaining between them. For the CDR3, the DNA is TGTGCCAGCAGCCCCGGACCGACTTCCGAAGCTTTCTTT. It yields the protein CASSPGPTSEAFF.

This CDR3 reads CACRGISGANVLTF. DNA of the CDR3: TGTGCCTGTCGAGGGATCTCTGGGGCCAACGTCCTGACTTTC. The rearrangement joins TRBV30 to TRBJ2-6; D is perhaps TRBD2 (5 bases). V was clipped by 6 bases and J by 0 bases, with 9 bases between them. The length of the CDR3 is 14 residues. Germline V gene lookup returns CDR1 GTSNPN and CDR2 SVGIG (reference sequence).

The gene calls are TRBV28 and TRBJ2-7, with 9 bases matching TRBD2. The V and J ends lost 2 bases and 3 bases, in that order; junction bases with no gene match: 2. This CDR3 is built from 14 residues. From germline, CDR1 is MDHEN and CDR2 SYDVKM. The CDR3 loop reads CASSLLAGSYEQYF. The CDR3, as DNA: TGTGCCAGCAGTTTACTAGCGGGAAGCTACGAGCAGTACTTC.

This chain joins TRBV6-6 and TRBJ1-3; D is unclear. Germline loops: CDR1 MNHNY, CDR2 SVGAGI (reference sequence). This CDR3 is built from 15 residues. V was shortened by 2 bases and J by 0 bases, with 8 bases between the two germline ends. The CDR3 DNA reads TGTGCCAGCAGTTACGACAATCTCTCTGGAAACACCATATATTTT. Translation: CASSYDNLSGNTIYF.

This sequence joins TRBV5-4 and TRBJ2-3; D not resolved. The length of the CDR3 is 14 residues. Trimming pared 1 base from V and 2 bases from J, leaving 8 bases between. The germline CDR1 and CDR2 sequences are SGHNT and YYREEE (reference sequence). The DNA for the CDR3 is TGTGCCAGCAGCTTGCGGCCCTTCACAGATACGCAGTATTTT. Its protein is CASSLRPFTDTQYF.

The chain couples TRBV6-5 to TRBJ1-4; maybe TRBD1 (6 bases). V was pared by 8 bases and J by 11 bases, with 18 bases between. The CDR3 extends over 13 amino acids. Germline CDR1 MNHEY, CDR2 SVGAGI. Here the CDR3 DNA reads TGTGCCAGCGCAACCAGGGGCTTATTGAAACTGTTTTTT. Translated: CASATRGLLKLFF.

This chain uses TRBV6-5 with TRBJ2-7; 8 bases agree with TRBD1. After removal of 2 bases from V and 5 bases from J, the junction contained 5 bases not matched to a gene. Germline CDR1 MNHEY, CDR2 SVGAGI. The CDR3 is 14 residues long. The CDR3, as DNA: TGTGCCAGCAGTTACCCAGGGGGCCAGGACGAGCAGTACTTC. Amino acid sequence: CASSYPGGQDEQYF.

In this sample, this clone turned up once. The CDR3 coding sequence is TGTGCCAGCAGCGTTTCAGCGGGATATAGCACAGATACGCAGTATTTT. It yields the protein CASSVSAGYSTDTQYF. The chain employs TRBV9 and TRBJ2-3, with TRBD2 matching 7 bases. The CDR3 runs 16 residues. CDR1 is SGDLS and CDR2 is YYNGEE in the germline V gene. Trimming removed 2 bases from V and 0 bases from J; junction bases left unmatched: 6.

The chain carries TRBV6-5 and TRBJ2-5, with D possibly being TRBD1 or TRBD2 (6 bases each). The CDR3 is made up of 13 amino acids. CDR1 MNHEY and CDR2 SVGAGI come from the germline V gene. The V end lost 5 bases, the J end lost 5 bases, and 12 bases lay between the germline ends. CDR3 sequence reads: CASSKLGGETQYF. CDR3 nucleotide sequence: TGTGCCAGCAGTAAGCTAGGGGGGGAGACCCAGTACTTC.

The chain joins TRBV12-3 or TRBV12-4 to TRBJ1-1; perhaps TRBD1 as D (6 bases). The V and J ends lost 3 bases and 6 bases respectively, with 8 bases between them. This CDR3 contains 12 residues. CDR3 nucleotide sequence: TGTGCCAGCAGTTTGGGGGGCGCTGAAGCTTTCTTT. This encodes CASSLGGAEAFF.

This chain uses TRBV6-5 with TRBJ1-1, with D possibly matching TRBD1 (6 bases). Germline V gene lookup returns CDR1 MNHEY and CDR2 SVGAGI. Trimming removed 7 bases at V and 6 bases at J, with 18 bases between. The CDR3 is 14 residues long. The chain's CDR3 is CASNYLDRRAEAFF. CDR3 DNA: TGTGCCAGCAACTACCTCGACAGGAGGGCTGAAGCTTTCTTT.

This rearrangement joins TRBV10-3 to TRBJ1-2; D not resolved. Trimming cost V 7 bases and J 0 bases, with 9 bases left between them. CDR1 is ENHRY and CDR2 is SYGVKD in the germline V gene. The CDR3 totals 13 residues. CDR3 protein: CAITPGANYGYTF. Here the CDR3 DNA reads TGTGCCATCACCCCGGGAGCTAACTATGGCTACACCTTC.

The J gene is TRBJ1-2, the V gene TRBV28; D remains ambiguous. The CDR3 extends over 12 amino acids. Trimming stripped 4 bases from V and 4 bases from J, with 7 bases between. Germline CDR1 reads MDHEN; CDR2 reads SYDVKM. DNA of the CDR3: TGTGCCAGCAGTTGGGCAGTCTATGGCTACACCTTC. Translated, it gives CASSWAVYGYTF.

V and J are TRBV15 and TRBJ2-2; 7 bases agree with TRBD1. CDR3 length: 13 amino acids. The junction had 3 bases not matched to a gene; V was cut back by 5 bases and J by 6 bases. From germline, CDR1 is LNHNV and CDR2 YYDKDF (reference sequence). The CDR3 DNA reads as TGTGCCACCAGCGAAACAGGGGCCGGGGAGCTGTTTTTT. It encodes CATSETGAGELFF.

The genes are TRBV6-2 or TRBV6-3 and TRBJ1-5, with 8 positions matching TRBD1. Trimming cost V 5 bases and J 4 bases; bases outside gene matches: 7. This CDR3 is 15 amino acids long. Germline lookup yields CDR1 MNHEY and CDR2 SVGEGT. The CDR3 sequence is CASSTTGEGNQPQHF. The DNA for the CDR3 is TGTGCCAGCAGTACGACAGGGGAAGGGAATCAGCCCCAGCATTTT.

V and J are TRBV6-4 and TRBJ2-5; the match to TRBD1 covers 9 bases. With 4 bases clipped from V and 5 bases from J, the junction kept 2 bases outside the gene matches. There are 13 residues in the CDR3. Germline V gives CDR1 MRHNA, CDR2 SNTAGT. CDR3 protein: CASSADRGETQYF. Here the CDR3 DNA reads TGTGCCAGCAGTGCCGACAGGGGGGAGACCCAGTACTTC.

The chain has TRBV6-2 or TRBV6-3 and TRBJ1-1, with no clear D. Germline V CDR1 and CDR2: MNHEY, SVGEGT. V gave up 5 bases and J gave up 0 bases, with 19 bases separating them. This CDR3 has 17 residues. The CDR3 nucleotides are TGTGCCAGCAGTCCGCCTCCTTCTCAGTTTATGAACACTGAAGCTTTCTTT. It encodes CASSPPPSQFMNTEAFF.

The chain uses TRBV5-1 and TRBJ1-2; D gene uncertain. Trimming stripped 2 bases from V and 0 bases from J, with 11 bases between. From germline, CDR1 is SGHRS and CDR2 YFSETQ. This CDR3 is 15 amino acids long. This CDR3 reads CASSFSGEANYGYTF. The CDR3 region has the DNA TGCGCCAGCAGCTTTTCGGGAGAAGCTAACTATGGCTACACCTTC.

This rearrangement joins TRBV29-1 to TRBJ1-2; possibly TRBD1 for D (5 bases). CDR3 size: 14 residues. V was trimmed by 5 bases and J by 6 bases, leaving 19 bases between them. Germline V gives CDR1 SQVTM, CDR2 ANQGSEA. The CDR3 protein is CSVLNADTEHGYTF. CDR3 nucleotides: TGCAGCGTTCTTAACGCGGACACGGAGCATGGCTACACCTTC.

The chain carries TRBV6-5 and TRBJ2-7, with a weak D call TRBD1 (6 bases). CDR1 MNHEY and CDR2 SVGAGI come from the germline V gene. The CDR3 consists of 14 residues. The V end was cut by 6 bases, the J end by 5 bases, with 17 bases between. The CDR3, as DNA: TGTGCCAGCAGCGGGACAATGGAATGGCACGAGCAGTACTTC. This gives the protein CASSGTMEWHEQYF.

V and J are TRBV3-1 (or the pseudogene TRBV3-2) and TRBJ1-1, with D hard to call. The V end lost 4 bases, the J end lost 5 bases, and 8 bases lay between the germline ends. Germline lookup yields CDR1 LGHDT and CDR2 YNNKEL (reference sequence). This CDR3 is 12 amino acids long. The CDR3 region has the DNA TGTGCCAGCAGCCCCTTGGGGACTGAAGCTTTCTTT. Its translation is CASSPLGTEAFF.

This clone has a handful of counts. CDR3 DNA: TGTGCCACCAGTGCCCAGGGAGGGCATGAGCAGTTCTTC. This sequence encodes CATSAQGGHEQFF. The V call is TRBV24-1, the J call TRBJ2-1; 7 bases are shared with TRBD2. Germline lookup yields CDR1 KGHDR and CDR2 SFDVKD. CDR3 length: 13 amino acids. Germline trimming cut 5 bases from V and 8 bases from J; bases unmatched to any gene: 5.

V usage is TRBV7-8 and J usage is TRBJ2-7; D is possibly TRBD1 (6 bases). The CDR3 spans 16 residues. The germline V and J ends were trimmed by 2 bases and 7 bases, with 21 bases remaining between them. Germline assignment: CDR1 SGHVS and CDR2 FQNEAQ. The CDR3 loop reads CASSLLWTGAQGEQYF. The DNA of the CDR3 is TGTGCCAGCAGCTTATTGTGGACTGGAGCTCAGGGGGAGCAGTACTTC.